This T cell receptor (beta chain) was recorded in a study of STAT5B mutations in CD4+ large granular lymphocyte leukemia. The study, taken as a whole, reports: Of heterogeneous patient samples, only five to seven CD4-sorted ones were compared for clonality. Top patient clones used TRBV06 genes more often: 8/27 versus 2/35 in controls.

Depending on availability, patient cells were bead-separated fractions or unselected PBMC. Trimming stripped 0 bases from V and 4 bases from J, with 16 bases between. The CDR3 totals 17 residues. From germline, CDR1 is SGDLS and CDR2 YYNGEE. Concerning this clone itself: Its antigen is undetermined.

In the original workflow: Clonotypes above 5% were considered putative leukemic clones, totaling approximately 62. Clones were sequenced by immunoSEQ multiplex PCR, and TCRdb holds only the in-frame ones, with some missing. From that table come the V and J calls and clone size; the DNA was used to work out D and trimming. The sample yields thousands of clones, roughly 86% seen once. The source is an older woman with CD4+ T-cell large granular lymphocyte leukemia. The chain is built from TRBV9 and TRBJ2-2, with D tentatively TRBD2 (7 bases). The sample was PBMCs. The chain's CDR3 is CASSVALGGGGTGELFF. CDR3 DNA sequence: TGTGCCAGCAGCGTAGCTCTGGGAGGGGGGGGCACCGGGGAGCTGTTTTTT. Based on the CDR3 plus reference TRBV9 and TRBJ2-2, the full variable domain is DSGVTQTPKHLITATGQRVTLRCSPRSGDLSVYWYQQSLDQGLQFLIQYYNGEERAKGNILERFSAQQFPDLHSELNLSSLELGDSALYFCASSVALGGGGTGELFFGEGSRLTVL.